The 29 T cell receptor beta chains below were found in one sample sequenced in a study of blood T cell repertoires in COVID-19. The protocol was immunoSEQ multiplex PCR, while the TCRdb copy is restricted to in-frame clones and leaves out a portion. The sample holds tens of thousands of clones, more than 75% seen once. The sequencing sample was made of peripheral blood. These receptors originate from a man aged 35 to 55 with COVID-19, enrolled during active disease.

The chain is built from TRBV5-1 and TRBJ2-7; 12 nucleotides align to TRBD2. The CDR3 loop spans 15 amino acids. Germline V lookup: CDR1 SGHRS, CDR2 YFSETQ. J was trimmed by 3 bases and V by 5 bases; bases with no gene match: 6. The CDR3 nucleotides are TGCGCCAGCAGGGACAGGACTAGCGGGATCTACGAGCAGTACTTC. Its translation: CASRDRTSGIYEQYF.

This clone was recorded a few times. The chain recombines TRBV9 with TRBJ2-7; 9 nucleotides align to TRBD2. Trimming took 2 bases from V and 2 from J; bases not matched to a gene: 5. This CDR3 is 15 amino acids long. The germline V gene encodes CDR1 SGDLS and CDR2 YYNGEE. CDR3 residues: CASSVASGVTYEQYF. The CDR3, as DNA: TGTGCCAGCAGCGTTGCTAGCGGGGTTACCTACGAGCAGTACTTC.

The chain carries TRBV7-3 and TRBJ2-7; D is unclear. Germline CDR1 is SGHTA and CDR2 is FQGTGA. The CDR3 has 13 residues. Trimming stripped 5 bases from V and 4 bases from J, with 12 bases between. CDR3 bases: TGTGCCAGCAGCGCCATAAACTTTTACGAGCAGTACTTC. It is translated as CASSAINFYEQYF.

The CDR3 loop reads CASREQGFYEQYF. DNA of the CDR3: TGTGCCAGCAGGGAACAGGGGTTCTACGAGCAGTACTTC. V gene TRBV28 combines with J gene TRBJ2-7; 7 positions match TRBD1. Trimming cost V 6 bases and J 3 bases; bases outside gene matches: 5. The CDR3 consists of 13 residues. CDR1 MDHEN and CDR2 SYDVKM come from the germline V gene.

J is TRBJ2-5 and V is TRBV7-9; D remains unclear. The ends were cut back, 3 bases at V and 5 bases at J, with 19 bases in the middle. The length of the CDR3 is 16 residues. Germline V gene sequence: CDR1 SEHNR, CDR2 FQNEAQ (reference sequence). This CDR3 is CASSFPGMWRWETQYF. CDR3 coding DNA: TGTGCCAGCAGCTTTCCGGGTATGTGGCGATGGGAGACCCAGTACTTC.

The chain couples TRBV9 to TRBJ2-2; possibly TRBD2 for D (6 bases). Trimming took 0 bases from V and 0 from J, leaving 15 bases between them. The CDR3 contains 18 residues. Germline V lookup: CDR1 SGDLS, CDR2 YYNGEE. The CDR3 DNA reads as TGTGCCAGCAGCGTAGAGCTGCTGCGGGGCGCGAACACCGGGGAGCTGTTTTTT. This encodes CASSVELLRGANTGELFF.

The rearrangement uses TRBV6-5 and TRBJ2-1, with 9 nucleotides matching TRBD1. V trimming: 8 bases; J trimming: 6 bases; junction bases outside the gene matches: 11. This CDR3 has 15 amino acids. From germline, CDR1 is MNHEY and CDR2 SVGAGI. The CDR3 is CASYKQGAYFNEQFF. CDR3 coding DNA: TGTGCCAGCTATAAACAGGGGGCGTATTTCAATGAGCAGTTCTTC.

The chain couples TRBV7-9 to TRBJ2-3, with D possibly being TRBD2 (6 bases). Germline assignment: CDR1 SEHNR and CDR2 FQNEAQ (reference sequence). CDR3 length equals 14 residues. The V end lost 3 bases, the J end lost 0 bases, and 7 bases lay between the germline ends. The CDR3 DNA reads as TGTGCCAGCAGCTTGAGCGGGAGCACAGATACGCAGTATTTT. This encodes CASSLSGSTDTQYF.

The CDR3 region has the DNA TGTGCCAGCAGCTTAGATGGGACAGGGGGCGCCGAGCAGTACTTC. Protein sequence: CASSLDGTGGAEQYF. V gene TRBV11-3 combines with J gene TRBJ2-7, with 12 nucleotides matching TRBD1. The CDR3 consists of 15 residues. J was trimmed by 6 bases and V by 0 bases; bases with no gene match: 3. Looked up from germline, CDR1 is SGHNT and CDR2 is YENEEA.

This chain links TRBV9 with TRBJ2-6, with 8 bases fitting TRBD1. This CDR3 region has 18 residues. V lost 4 bases and J lost 0; bases outside the gene matches: 9. The germline V gene encodes CDR1 SGDLS and CDR2 YYNGEE. The CDR3 DNA reads TGTGCCAGCAGCCCAGAGGGACAGGTTCCCTCTGGGGCCAACGTCCTGACTTTC. Its protein is CASSPEGQVPSGANVLTF.

The rearrangement joins TRBV28 to TRBJ1-2, with D uncertain. V was trimmed by 7 bases and J by 1 base, leaving 13 bases between them. CDR1 MDHEN and CDR2 SYDVKM come from the germline V gene. The CDR3 has 14 residues. The CDR3 protein is CASTKPGVNYGYTF. Here the CDR3 DNA reads TGTGCCAGCACCAAACCGGGAGTTAACTATGGCTACACCTTC.

This clone is a singleton in its sample. The V and J genes are TRBV2 and TRBJ1-6; D unclear. CDR3 size: 15 residues. CDR1 and CDR2 (germline): SNHLY, FYNNEI. V lost 4 bases, J lost 5 bases, and 12 bases lay in between. CDR3 sequence (DNA): TGTGCCAGCAGTGTTGGCACAGCTGATAATTCACCCCTCCACTTT. Translation: CASSVGTADNSPLHF. The complete variable domain, with remaining parts taken from reference TRBV2 and TRBJ1-6, reads EPEVTQTPSHQVTQMGQEVILRCVPISNHLYFYWYRQILGQKVEFLVSFYNNEISEKSEIFDDQFSVERPDGSNFTLKIRSTKLEDSAMYFCASSVGTADNSPLHFGNGTRLTVT.

This clone occurred a few times. The chain joins TRBV28 to TRBJ2-7; no reliable D call. V gave up 5 bases and J gave up 2 bases, with 10 bases separating them. CDR3 length: 13 residues. The germline V gene encodes CDR1 MDHEN and CDR2 SYDVKM. Written as DNA, the CDR3 is TGTGCCAGCAGTGCCGACTGGGCCTACGAGCAGTACTTC. Its protein is CASSADWAYEQYF.

The chain links TRBV7-9 to TRBJ2-7, with a tentative D call TRBD1 (6 bases). V was clipped by 5 bases and J by 2 bases, with 16 bases between them. Looked up from germline, CDR1 is SEHNR and CDR2 is FQNEAQ (reference sequence). The CDR3 is 15 amino acids. CDR3: CASSPLQGNPYEQYF. The DNA for the CDR3 is TGTGCCAGCAGCCCTCTCCAGGGGAACCCCTACGAGCAGTACTTC.

The chain employs TRBV7-3 and TRBJ2-6; the match to TRBD2 covers 13 bases. Germline V lookup: CDR1 SGHTA, CDR2 FQGTGA. This CDR3 has 20 amino acids. J lost 0 bases, V lost 5 bases, and 10 bases had no gene match. The CDR3 here is CASSQGLAGPISSGANVLTF. The CDR3 nucleotides are TGTGCCAGCAGCCAGGGACTAGCGGGACCTATCAGCTCTGGGGCCAACGTCCTGACTTTC.

The rearrangement joins TRBV15 to TRBJ2-7; the D gene is possibly TRBD1 (5 bases). Trimming stripped 0 bases from V and 10 bases from J, with 16 bases between. From germline, CDR1 is LNHNV and CDR2 YYDKDF (reference sequence). This CDR3 comprises 14 residues. The CDR3 DNA reads TGTGCCACCAGCAGAGATCCCGGCTGGGGCGGACAGTACTTC. Its protein product is CATSRDPGWGGQYF. Together with reference TRBV15 and TRBJ2-7, the CDR3 gives the full variable domain: DAMVIQNPRYQVTQFGKPVTLSCSQTLNHNVMYWYQQKSSQAPKLLFHYYDKDFNNEADTPDNFQSRRPNTSFCFLDIRSPGLGDTAMYLCATSRDPGWGGQYFGPGTRLTVT.

This sequence joins TRBV5-1 and TRBJ1-2, with TRBD1 matching over 10 bases. Germline CDR1 and CDR2: SGHRS and YFSETQ. The CDR3 totals 17 residues. V dropped 1 base and J dropped 3; count of bases not matched to a gene: 9. CDR3 DNA: TGCGCCAGCAGCTTGAGTGGACAGGGGGTTGAGGACTATGGCTACACCTTC. As protein: CASSLSGQGVEDYGYTF.

The V and J genes are TRBV4-2 and TRBJ1-5, with D uncertain. CDR1 LGHNA and CDR2 YNFKEQ come from the germline V gene. V lost 2 bases and J 4 bases, leaving 12 bases between the germline ends. The CDR3 sequence is 15 residues long. Here the CDR3 reads CASSQSGEANQPQHF. CDR3 sequence (DNA): TGTGCCAGCAGCCAATCCGGGGAAGCGAATCAGCCCCAGCATTTT.

The CDR3 nucleotides read TGCGCCAGCAGCTCGGACAGGGGGGAGTACAATGAGCAGTTCTTC. Amino acid sequence: CASSSDRGEYNEQFF. The J gene is TRBJ2-1, the V gene TRBV5-1, with TRBD1 matching 10 bases. Germline V gene data show CDR1 as SGHRS and CDR2 as YFSETQ. Unmatched junction bases numbered 4, after V lost 3 bases and J lost 4 bases. This CDR3 is built from 15 residues.

The chain recombines TRBV10-2 with TRBJ2-5, with D tentatively TRBD2 (7 bases). The CDR3 is made up of 15 amino acids. V was trimmed by 4 bases and J by 3 bases, leaving 15 bases between them. CDR1 is WSHSY, CDR2 SAAADI, per germline. CDR3 in amino acids: CASSALAGAKETQYF. The CDR3 DNA sequence: TGCGCCAGCAGTGCCCTTGCGGGGGCTAAAGAGACCCAGTACTTC.

This clone was observed a handful of times. This chain uses TRBV19 with TRBJ2-1; TRBD2 aligns across 7 bases. This CDR3 region has 16 residues. V dropped 2 bases and J dropped 5; count of bases not matched to a gene: 9. The germline gives CDR1 LNHDA, CDR2 SQIVND (reference sequence). The DNA for the CDR3 is TGTGCCAGTAGTATAAGTGCACTAGCGAAAAACAATGAGCAGTTCTTC. Translation gives CASSISALAKNNEQFF.

The chain uses TRBV21-1 and TRBJ1-5; TRBD1 is the table's D call and was not checked against the DNA. TRBV21-1 is tagged as a pseudogene. This CDR3 is built from 16 residues. The DNA for the CDR3 is TGTGCCAGAGAGGGGCCGGGACAGGGAATTAATCAGCCCCAGCATTTT. The encoded protein is CAREGPGQGINQPQHF.

The chain carries TRBV29-1 and TRBJ2-7; TRBD2 matches at 11 bases. V trimming: 7 bases; J trimming: 4 bases; junction bases outside the gene matches: 3. CDR1 and CDR2 (germline): SQVTM, ANQGSEA. This CDR3 is built from 12 residues. The CDR3 DNA is TGCAGCGCCCGGACTAGCGGGTACGAGCAGTACTTC. Its protein product is CSARTSGYEQYF.

This rearrangement joins TRBV5-1 to TRBJ2-3; 8 bases agree with TRBD2. There are 18 residues in the CDR3. Germline trimming cut 0 bases from V and 6 bases from J; bases unmatched to any gene: 15. The germline CDR1 and CDR2 sequences are SGHRS and YFSETQ. CDR3 sequence (DNA): TGCGCCAGCAGCTTGGATGCCGGTAGCGGGGTTAAAGGGGATACGCAGTATTTT. Translated, it gives CASSLDAGSGVKGDTQYF.

J is TRBJ2-1 and V is TRBV6-1; 9 positions match TRBD2. Germline loops: CDR1 MNHNS, CDR2 SASEGT. This CDR3 has 17 residues. The J segment lost 0 bases and the V segment lost 2 bases, leaving 5 bases of the junction unmatched. For the CDR3, the DNA is TGTGCCAGCAGTGAAAGGGGTAGCGGGAGCTCCTACAATGAGCAGTTCTTC. Translated, it gives CASSERGSGSSYNEQFF.

J is TRBJ2-3 and V is TRBV29-1, with 8 bases that match TRBD1. Trimming at V came to 2 bases and at J to 3 bases, leaving 4 bases not matched to a gene. From germline, CDR1 is SQVTM and CDR2 ANQGSEA. CDR3 length equals 14 residues. This CDR3 is CSVEQGARTDTQYF. Here the CDR3 DNA reads TGCAGCGTTGAACAGGGGGCAAGGACAGATACGCAGTATTTT.

J is TRBJ2-7 and V is TRBV2, with D possibly matching TRBD1 (6 bases). The CDR3 sequence is 11 residues long. CDR1 is SNHLY and CDR2 is FYNNEI in the germline V gene. V dropped 4 bases and J dropped 9 bases, with 10 bases sitting between them. CDR3 sequence reads: CASSGRGLQYF. CDR3 DNA: TGTGCCAGCAGTGGCAGGGGTCTGCAGTACTTC.

The rearrangement uses TRBV3-1 (or the pseudogene TRBV3-2) and TRBJ1-1; no reliable D call. With 1 base removed from V and 2 bases from J, the gap between germline ends came to 11 bases. In germline, CDR1 is LGHDT, CDR2 YNNKEL (reference sequence). CDR3 size: 15 residues. CDR3 bases: TGTGCCAGCAGCCAAGGAGGACTCGTTAACACTGAAGCTTTCTTT. Translating gives CASSQGGLVNTEAFF.

The genes are TRBV4-1 and TRBJ1-2; TRBD1 matches at 8 bases. Trimming cost V 2 bases and J 8 bases; bases outside gene matches: 4. The CDR3 has 13 residues. Germline V gene lookup returns CDR1 MGHRA and CDR2 YSYEKL. For the CDR3, the DNA is TGCGCCAGCAGCCAAACAGGGGGGGGCGGCTACACCTTC. As protein: CASSQTGGGGYTF.